This T cell receptor beta chain was identified during a study of spatial heterogeneity in lung cancer. TCRdb used MiXCR to reprocess the 5' RACE reads, holding one entry per CDR3 protein. The data hold about 70,000 distinct CDR3 sequences, with nearly 9% observed a single time. The time point is: blood at routine non-recurrence follow-up after resection. The sequence was collected from a female donor with early-stage non-small cell lung cancer. The sequences come from PBMCs, collected at follow-up.

Written as DNA, the CDR3 is TGTGCCAGCAGCATTATGTGGGGGCGTGGTCCGAATGAGCAGTTCTTC. Translated: CASSIMWGRGPNEQFF. This sequence joins TRBV12-3 or TRBV12-4 and TRBJ2-1; D perhaps matches TRBD1 (6 bases). Deletions cut 6 bases from V and 7 bases from J, with 22 bases between. The CDR3 has 16 residues.